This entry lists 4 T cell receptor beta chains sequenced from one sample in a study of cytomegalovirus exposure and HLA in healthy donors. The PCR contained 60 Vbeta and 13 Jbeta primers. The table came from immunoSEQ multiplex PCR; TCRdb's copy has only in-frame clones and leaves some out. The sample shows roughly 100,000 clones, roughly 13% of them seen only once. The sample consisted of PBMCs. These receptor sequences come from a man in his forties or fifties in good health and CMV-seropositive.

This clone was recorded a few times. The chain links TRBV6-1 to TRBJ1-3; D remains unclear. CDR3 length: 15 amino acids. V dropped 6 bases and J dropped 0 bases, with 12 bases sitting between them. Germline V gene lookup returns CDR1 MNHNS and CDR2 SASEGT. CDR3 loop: CASRTDGGSGNTIYF. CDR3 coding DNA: TGTGCCAGCAGGACGGACGGAGGCTCTGGAAACACCATATATTTT.

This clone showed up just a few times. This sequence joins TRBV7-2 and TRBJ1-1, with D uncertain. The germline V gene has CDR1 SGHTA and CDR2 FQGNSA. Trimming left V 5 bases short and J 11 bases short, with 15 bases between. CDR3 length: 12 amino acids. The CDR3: CASSHTPGDAFF. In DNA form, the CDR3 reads TGTGCCAGCAGCCATACGCCGGGTGATGCTTTCTTT.

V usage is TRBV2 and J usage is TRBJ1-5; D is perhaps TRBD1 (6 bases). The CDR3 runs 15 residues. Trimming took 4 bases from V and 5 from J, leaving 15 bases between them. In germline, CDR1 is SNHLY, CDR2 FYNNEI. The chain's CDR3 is CASSGGTGGDQPQHF. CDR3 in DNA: TGTGCCAGCAGTGGGGGGACGGGGGGCGATCAGCCCCAGCATTTT. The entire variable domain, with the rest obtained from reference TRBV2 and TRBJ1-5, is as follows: EPEVTQTPSHQVTQMGQEVILRCVPISNHLYFYWYRQILGQKVEFLVSFYNNEISEKSEIFDDQFSVERPDGSNFTLKIRSTKLEDSAMYFCASSGGTGGDQPQHFGDGTRLSIL.

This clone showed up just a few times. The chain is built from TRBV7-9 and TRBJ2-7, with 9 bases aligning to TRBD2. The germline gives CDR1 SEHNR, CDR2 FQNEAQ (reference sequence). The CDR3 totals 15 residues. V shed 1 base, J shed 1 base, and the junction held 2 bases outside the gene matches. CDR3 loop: CASSLVLAGSYEQYF. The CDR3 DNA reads TGTGCCAGCAGCTTAGTGCTAGCGGGATCCTACGAGCAGTACTTC.